These 7 T cell receptor beta chains were sequenced from one sample in a study of beta chain features in type 1 diabetes. Study results and limitations: Across all four CD4+ subsets, people with type 1 diabetes showed modestly shorter TCRB CDR3s.

Since all of the isolated RNA was reverse transcribed, expressed TCRB transcripts were what got sequenced. Libraries were prepared by immunoSEQ multiplex PCR; TCRdb keeps only in-frame clonotypes and omits some of them. This table holds a few hundred thousand clones, around 20% found once. The antigens for these receptors are not known. Material: naive CD4+ T cells from blood. The receptors derive from a woman between 40 and 55 years old with type 1 diabetes.

V and J are TRBV9 and TRBJ2-3; 10 bases agree with TRBD2. Germline-derived CDR1 and CDR2 are SGDLS and YYNGEE. This CDR3 has 19 residues. The junction had 10 bases not matched to a gene; V was cut back by 0 bases and J by 0 bases. CDR3 region: CASSVAPSGRLTSTDTQYF. Written as DNA, the CDR3 is TGTGCCAGCAGCGTAGCTCCTAGCGGGAGACTAACTAGCACAGATACGCAGTATTTT. The full variable domain, with the rest looked up from reference TRBV9 and TRBJ2-3, is DSGVTQTPKHLITATGQRVTLRCSPRSGDLSVYWYQQSLDQGLQFLIQYYNGEERAKGNILERFSAQQFPDLHSELNLSSLELGDSALYFCASSVAPSGRLTSTDTQYFGPGTRLTVL.

This clone was detected only a few times. This rearrangement joins TRBV18 to TRBJ2-4, with 7 bases that match TRBD1. The length of the CDR3 is 15 residues. From germline, CDR1 is KGHSH and CDR2 LQKENI. J gave up 5 bases and V 4 bases, and 8 bases lay outside the gene matches. CDR3 sequence reads: CASSHSTGNQNIQYF. The CDR3 DNA reads TGTGCCAGCTCACACTCGACAGGGAACCAAAACATTCAGTACTTC.

The genes are TRBV2 and TRBJ2-7, with 8 bases lining up with TRBD2. The ends lost 7 bases at V and 2 bases at J; junction bases unmatched: 19. CDR3 length: 18 amino acids. The germline gives CDR1 SNHLY, CDR2 FYNNEI. The CDR3 region has the DNA TGTGCCAGCACATATGGGGCCGGGAAGGGTAGCGGGACCTACGAGCAGTACTTC. This codes for CASTYGAGKGSGTYEQYF. The variable domain in full, completed from reference TRBV2 and TRBJ2-7, reads EPEVTQTPSHQVTQMGQEVILRCVPISNHLYFYWYRQILGQKVEFLVSFYNNEISEKSEIFDDQFSVERPDGSNFTLKIRSTKLEDSAMYFCASTYGAGKGSGTYEQYFGPGTRLTVT.

This clone was seen once. This sequence joins TRBV28 and TRBJ1-4; D might be TRBD1 (6 bases). Trimming left V 7 bases short and J 0 bases short, with 9 bases between. CDR1 is MDHEN, CDR2 SYDVKM, per germline. This CDR3 is built from 14 residues. In nucleotides, the CDR3 is TGTGCCAGCACCAACAGGGCAACTAATGAAAAACTGTTTTTT. Its protein product is CASTNRATNEKLFF.

This clone was observed a handful of times. The chain carries TRBV25-1 and TRBJ2-1, with D perhaps TRBD2 (6 bases). V lost 4 bases and J lost 6, with 16 bases in between. Germline assignment: CDR1 MGHDK and CDR2 SYGVNS. This CDR3 is built from 15 residues. The CDR3 protein is CASSGLAIGTNEQFF. DNA for the CDR3: TGTGCCAGCAGTGGTCTAGCGATCGGTACCAATGAGCAGTTCTTC. The full variable domain, with the rest looked up from reference TRBV25-1 and TRBJ2-1, is EADIYQTPRYLVIGTGKKITLECSQTMGHDKMYWYQQDPGMELHLIHYSYGVNSTEKGDLSSESTVSRIRTEHFPLTLESARPSHTSQYLCASSGLAIGTNEQFFGPGTRLTVL.

This clone appeared a single time. V and J are TRBV9 and TRBJ2-7; D remains unclear. The length of the CDR3 is 15 residues. With 0 bases removed from V and 6 bases from J, the gap between germline ends came to 16 bases. The germline CDR1 and CDR2 sequences are SGDLS and YYNGEE. In DNA form, the CDR3 reads TGTGCCAGCAGCGTAGCTCCCACTACTACGGGCGAGCAGTACTTC. This translates into CASSVAPTTTGEQYF.

The chain has TRBV29-1 and TRBJ1-1; no definite D call. Trimming shortened V by 2 bases and J by 5 bases, and 12 bases separated the two germline ends. Looked up from germline, CDR1 is SQVTM and CDR2 is ANQGSEA. There are 13 residues in the CDR3. The DNA of the CDR3 is TGCAGCGTTGAAAGGGATGGAGGGACTGAAGCTTTCTTT. Amino acid sequence: CSVERDGGTEAFF.